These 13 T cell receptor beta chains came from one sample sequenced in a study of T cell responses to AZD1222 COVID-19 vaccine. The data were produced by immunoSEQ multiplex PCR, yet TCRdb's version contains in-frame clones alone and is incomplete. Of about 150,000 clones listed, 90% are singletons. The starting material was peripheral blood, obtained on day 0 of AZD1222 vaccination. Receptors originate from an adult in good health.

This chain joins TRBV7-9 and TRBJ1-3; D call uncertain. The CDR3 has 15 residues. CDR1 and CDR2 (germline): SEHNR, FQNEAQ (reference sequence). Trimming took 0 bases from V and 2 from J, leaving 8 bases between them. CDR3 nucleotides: TGTGCCAGCAGCTTAGCGGCGGGGACTGGAAACACCATATATTTT. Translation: CASSLAAGTGNTIYF.

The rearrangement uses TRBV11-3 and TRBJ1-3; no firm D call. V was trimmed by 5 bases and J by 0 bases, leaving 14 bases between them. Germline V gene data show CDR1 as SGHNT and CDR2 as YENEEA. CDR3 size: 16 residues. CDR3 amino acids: CASSPRLVASGNTIYF. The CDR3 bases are TGTGCCAGCAGCCCCCGGCTAGTCGCCTCTGGAAACACCATATATTTT.

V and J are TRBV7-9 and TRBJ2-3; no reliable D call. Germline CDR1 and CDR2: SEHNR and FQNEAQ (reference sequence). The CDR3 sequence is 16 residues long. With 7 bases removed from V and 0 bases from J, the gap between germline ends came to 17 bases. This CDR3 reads CASTSLETVSTDTQYF. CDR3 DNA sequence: TGTGCCAGCACCTCCCTTGAGACCGTCAGCACAGATACGCAGTATTTT. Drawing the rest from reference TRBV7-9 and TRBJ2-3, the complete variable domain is DTGVSQNPRHKITKRGQNVTFRCDPISEHNRLYWYRQTLGQGPEFLTYFQNEAQLEKSRLLSDRFSAERPKGSFSTLEIQRTEQGDSAMYLCASTSLETVSTDTQYFGPGTRLTVL.

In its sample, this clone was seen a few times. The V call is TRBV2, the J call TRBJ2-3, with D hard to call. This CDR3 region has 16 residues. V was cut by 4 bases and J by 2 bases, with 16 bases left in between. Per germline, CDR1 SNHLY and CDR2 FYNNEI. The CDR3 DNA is TGTGCCAGCAGTGTTATAAGGTTGGGCCACACAGATACGCAGTATTTT. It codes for CASSVIRLGHTDTQYF.

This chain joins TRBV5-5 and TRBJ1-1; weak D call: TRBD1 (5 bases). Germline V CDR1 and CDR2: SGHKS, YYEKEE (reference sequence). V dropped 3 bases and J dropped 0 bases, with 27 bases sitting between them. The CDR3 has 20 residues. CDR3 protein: CASSSRGRGLSLGMNTEAFF. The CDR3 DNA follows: TGTGCCAGCAGCTCCCGGGGGAGGGGTTTAAGCCTCGGGATGAACACTGAAGCTTTCTTT.

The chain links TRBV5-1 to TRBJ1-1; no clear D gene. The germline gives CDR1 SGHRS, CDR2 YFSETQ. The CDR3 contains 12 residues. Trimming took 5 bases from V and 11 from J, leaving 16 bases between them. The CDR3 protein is CASSDSGPWAFF. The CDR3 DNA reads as TGCGCCAGCAGTGACTCGGGTCCGTGGGCTTTCTTT.

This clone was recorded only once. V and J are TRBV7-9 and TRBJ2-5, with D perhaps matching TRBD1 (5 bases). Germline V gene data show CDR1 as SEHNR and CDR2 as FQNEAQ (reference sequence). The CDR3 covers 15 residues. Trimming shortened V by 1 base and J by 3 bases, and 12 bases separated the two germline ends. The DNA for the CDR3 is TGTGCCAGCAGCTTAGTAGGGGCGCGTGAAGAGACCCAGTACTTC. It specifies CASSLVGAREETQYF.

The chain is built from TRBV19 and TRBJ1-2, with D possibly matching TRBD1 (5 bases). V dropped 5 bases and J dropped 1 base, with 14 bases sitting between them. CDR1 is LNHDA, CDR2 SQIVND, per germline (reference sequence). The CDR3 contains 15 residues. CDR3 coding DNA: TGTGCCAGTAGTCCGACAGCAACTCATAACTATGGCTACACCTTC. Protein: CASSPTATHNYGYTF. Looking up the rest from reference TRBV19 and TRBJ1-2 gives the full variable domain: DGGITQSPKYLFRKEGQNVTLSCEQNLNHDAMYWYRQDPGQGLRLIYYSQIVNDFQKGDIAEGYSVSREKKESFPLTVTSAQKNPTAFYLCASSPTATHNYGYTFGSGTRLTVV.

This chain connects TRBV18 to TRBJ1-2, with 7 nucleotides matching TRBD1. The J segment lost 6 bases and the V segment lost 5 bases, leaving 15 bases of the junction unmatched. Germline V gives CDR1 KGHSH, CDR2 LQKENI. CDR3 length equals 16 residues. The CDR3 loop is CASSITSPGQRDGYTF. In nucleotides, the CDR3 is TGTGCCAGCTCAATCACATCTCCGGGACAGCGGGATGGCTACACCTTC. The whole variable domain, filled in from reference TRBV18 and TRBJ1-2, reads NAGVMQNPRHLVRRRGQEARLRCSPMKGHSHVYWYRQLPEEGLKFMVYLQKENIIDESGMPKERFSAEFPKEGPSILRIQQVVRGDSAAYFCASSITSPGQRDGYTFGSGTRLTVV.

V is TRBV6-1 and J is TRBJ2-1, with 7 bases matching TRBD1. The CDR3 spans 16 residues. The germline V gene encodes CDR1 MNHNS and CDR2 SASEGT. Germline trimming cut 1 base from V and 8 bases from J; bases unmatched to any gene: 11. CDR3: CASSEGQGNGKHEQFF. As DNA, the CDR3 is TGTGCCAGCAGTGAAGGACAGGGTAACGGGAAACATGAGCAGTTCTTC.

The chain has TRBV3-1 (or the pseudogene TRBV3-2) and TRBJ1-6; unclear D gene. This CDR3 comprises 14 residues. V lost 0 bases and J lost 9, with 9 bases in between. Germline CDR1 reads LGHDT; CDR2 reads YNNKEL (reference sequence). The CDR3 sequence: CASSQDLSGSPLHF. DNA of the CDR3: TGTGCCAGCAGCCAAGATCTTAGCGGTTCACCCCTCCACTTT.

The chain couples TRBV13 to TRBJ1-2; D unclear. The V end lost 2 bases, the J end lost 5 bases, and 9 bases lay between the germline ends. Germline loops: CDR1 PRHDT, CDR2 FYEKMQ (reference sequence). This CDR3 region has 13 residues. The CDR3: CASSLREGYGYTF. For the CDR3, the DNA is TGTGCCAGCAGCTTACGGGAAGGATATGGCTACACCTTC.

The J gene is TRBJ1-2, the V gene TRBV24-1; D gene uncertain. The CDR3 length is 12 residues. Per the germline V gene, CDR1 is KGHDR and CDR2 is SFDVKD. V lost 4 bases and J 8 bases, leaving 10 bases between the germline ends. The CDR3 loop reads CATSESVRGYTF. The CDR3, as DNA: TGTGCCACCAGTGAATCGGTCCGAGGCTACACCTTC.